A selection of T cell receptor beta chains follows, all from one sample in a study of T cells in narcolepsy. Sequencing was performed with immunoSEQ multiplex PCR; in TCRdb, only in-frame clones are kept and a portion is missing. Of 25,000 to 35,000 clones in the sample, roughly 82% were seen once. Sequencing was performed on CD45RA- memory CD4+ T cells from PBMCs. These receptors came from a human donor with narcolepsy. Each CDR3 is given with its conserved first and last residue. The D gene is left open where the match is weak. Expanded clones are given a class, and other clones once, few, many or no size at all.

size	D	J	V	DNA	CDR3
.	.	TRBJ2-1	TRBV18	TGTGCCAGCTCACCAAGGAGGGAGGTTGGAGAGCAGTTCTTC	CASSPRREVGEQFF
few	.	TRBJ1-1	TRBV30	TGTGCCTGGAGGGTGAGGGGAGGGGTGAACACTGAAGCTTTCTTT	CAWRVRGGVNTEAFF
.	.	TRBJ1-5	TRBV19	TGTGCCAGTAAGGAAAGCGGGGGAAATCAGCCCCAGCATTTT	CASKESGGNQPQHF
.	.	TRBJ1-5	TRBV6-1	TGTGCCAGCAGTGAAGGCGCGGTTCAGCCCCAGCATTTT	CASSEGAVQPQHF
.	.	TRBJ2-1	TRBV2	TGTGCCAGCACCCTCCGGGAACAAATCGGGCATGAGCAGTTCTTC	CASTLREQIGHEQFF
.	.	TRBJ2-1	TRBV28	TGTGCCAGCAGTTTCCCCGACATAAATGAGCAGTTCTTC	CASSFPDINEQFF
.	TRBD1	TRBJ1-1	TRBV7-9	TGTGCCAGCAGCTTGACTAAAACCGGGACAGGGAGGTTGCGCACTGAAGCTTTCTTT	CASSLTKTGTGRLRTEAFF
.	.	TRBJ1-5	TRBV18	TGTGCCAGCTCACCAGGCGGGACGGCGAATCAGCCCCAGCATTTT	CASSPGGTANQPQHF
.	.	TRBJ2-2	TRBV10-1	TGCGCCAGCAGTTCCGACCCCACCGGGGAGCTGTTTTTT	CASSSDPTGELFF
few	.	TRBJ1-2	TRBV7-9	TGTGCCAGCAGCTTTAGTAATGGGATGTATGGCTACACCTTC	CASSFSNGMYGYTF
.	.	TRBJ1-5	TRBV28	TGTGCCAGCAGTTTCGGTCAGCCCCAGCATTTT	CASSFGQPQHF
.	.	TRBJ2-7	TRBV6-5	TGTGCCAGCAGTGACGGAACAGCATACGAGCAGTACTTC	CASSDGTAYEQYF
.	.	TRBJ1-2	TRBV28	TGTGCCAGCAGTTTCCGGCGGGCCCCAGGAGTGAGTGGCTACACCTTC	CASSFRRAPGVSGYTF
.	.	TRBJ2-2	TRBV7-8	TGTGCCAGCAGCTTAGCGGGCGGAGCGAACACCGGGGAGCTGTTTTTT	CASSLAGGANTGELFF
.	TRBD2	TRBJ2-1	TRBV25-1	TGTGCCAGCAGTGGGCCTAGCGGGGGCCCCCGTCTAGCTGAGCAGTTCTTC	CASSGPSGGPRLAEQFF
.	.	TRBJ1-2	TRBV6-1	TGTGCCAGTTCCTCGAATGGCTACACCTTC	CASSSNGYTF
.	.	TRBJ2-7	TRBV5-1	TGCGCCAGCAGCTTGGCACTCAGCTCCTACGAGCAGTACTTC	CASSLALSSYEQYF
once	.	TRBJ2-7	TRBV15	TGTGCCACCAGCAGAAAGAATCAGGGGTCCTACGAGCAGTACTTC	CATSRKNQGSYEQYF
few	.	TRBJ2-1	TRBV11-2	TGTGCCAGCAGCCCACCCGGGCTAGCGCTAAGGAGCTCCTACAATGAGCAGTTCTTC	CASSPPGLALRSSYNEQFF
.	.	TRBJ1-3	TRBV5-1	TGCGCCAGCAGCTTGGCCTCACCACAAGTCTCTGGGGCCAGTTTT	CASSLASPQVSGASF
once	TRBD1	TRBJ1-5	TRBV30	TGTGCCTGGAGTCGTTGGGACAGGGGGAAGAATCAGCCCCAGCATTTT	CAWSRWDRGKNQPQHF
.	TRBD1	TRBJ1-6	TRBV6-1	TGTGCCAGCAGTGTCCGGGACAGAAATTCACCCCTCCACTTT	CASSVRDRNSPLHF
few	.	TRBJ2-1	TRBV6-1	TGTGCCAGCAGTGAATTAGGGACTCCATACAATGAGCAGTTCTTC	CASSELGTPYNEQFF
.	TRBD1	TRBJ1-1	TRBV2	TGTGCCAGCAGGGGACAGTCGAACACTGAAGCTTTCTTT	CASRGQSNTEAFF
few	.	TRBJ2-5	TRBV5-1	TGCGCCAGCAGCTTGGCAATGCGCACCCTGAAAATAGGAGAGACCCAGTACTTC	CASSLAMRTLKIGETQYF
few	TRBD1	TRBJ1-6	TRBV27	TGTGCCAGCAGTTACCAGGACAGGGTCGTGAATTCACCCCTCCACTTT	CASSYQDRVVNSPLHF
.	.	TRBJ2-7	TRBV28	TGTGCCAGCAGTCAAGTGAACTACGAGCAGTACTTC	CASSQVNYEQYF
.	TRBD2	TRBJ2-1	TRBV2	TGTGCCAGCAGTGCCGGCGGGGGGTTGTGGAATGAGCAGTTCTTC	CASSAGGGLWNEQFF
few	.	TRBJ1-5	TRBV5-4	TGTGCCAGCAGCTTCGGGGGGCACAATCAGCCCCAGCATTTT	CASSFGGHNQPQHF
.	.	TRBJ2-5	TRBV5-1	TGCGCCAGCAGCGCCGGGTCTCCGGCGGAGACCCAGTACTTC	CASSAGSPAETQYF
.	TRBD2	TRBJ2-2	TRBV11-1	TGTGCCAGCAGCCCCTTGAAGCTAGCGGGTTTGACCGGGGAGCTGTTTTTT	CASSPLKLAGLTGELFF